This T cell receptor beta chain came from a study of T-cell memory formation after mild COVID-19 (dated by TCRdb to 2020 to 2022). About the study as a whole: Most TCR sequence clusters were specific to one of the two donors. In a couple of donors, T-cell clones that expanded and contracted after mild COVID-19 were followed by sequencing TCRalpha and TCRbeta repertoires longitudinally. The cohort was made up of two young adult volunteers, one female and one male, who were previously healthy.

Note on this clonotype: Which antigen it targets is not known. No base-level quality is on record; no much larger clone is a single base apart.

Sequencing relied on an Illumina NovaSeq 6000. Using 5'RACE with constant-segment primers, TCRalpha and TCRbeta cDNA libraries were constructed, with sample barcodes and unique molecular identifiers added in the process. RNA was extracted from every sample with Trizol reagent. Library amplification was performed in two PCR steps, and a second sample barcode and Illumina TruSeq adapters were introduced in the second step. Sequencing of libraries was performed on an Illumina NovaSeq with 2 x 150 bp paired-end reads. In the paper's pipeline: Reads were demultiplexed and collapsed into UMI-guided consensus sequences with migec v1.2.7. With mixcr v2.1.11, UMI consensuses were aligned to TRA and TRB V and J templates and assembled into clonotypes. A clonotype was counted as expanded or contracted only if both edgeR and NoisET called the change significant, with noise models trained on biological replicates. For edgeR calls, the thresholds were a false discovery rate-adjusted p below 0.01 and a log2 fold-change of 1. As an exploratory analysis of dynamics, max-normalized trajectories of the 1000 most abundant clonotypes were examined by PCA with hierarchical clustering. The CD4 or CD8 phenotype of responding clones was assigned using the separately sequenced CD4+ and CD8+ repertoires. TCRdb took the public reads, trimmed them with fastp at Q25, ran MiXCR for clone calling and kept in-frame beta chains. Duplicate CDR3 protein sequences are folded into a single record with the most common DNA and genes. The V and J calls and clone size come from TCRdb's table, not from the authors' own analysis. The sample includes about 290,000 distinct CDR3 sequences, with more than 15% observed a single time. 22% of the sample is held by the ten biggest clonotypes.

The junction shows trimming of 3 bases on V and 5 bases on J, and the gene matches do not reach 6 bases of it. Sequences SEHNR (CDR1) and FQNEAQ (CDR2) are obtained from the germline V gene (reference sequence). Including cysteine and phenylalanine, the CDR3 has 15 amino acids. Of the read, only the CDR3 DNA is kept; its 45 bases are in frame from base 1. PBMCs were isolated by Ficoll-Paque density gradient centrifugation. Points the paper makes about the study in general: Contracting CD4+ clones were located mainly in the CM and EM memory subsets, whereas CD8+ clones were found to be enriched in EMRA. Only a couple of mild cases were covered by the study, and larger cohorts that include severe cases with pre-infection samples were considered necessary. From day 15 to 85, contracting clones showed balanced CD4/CD8 phenotypes, whereas a second wave of clones that expanded from day 15 to 37 leaned towards CD4+. Whether the second-wave clones peaking on day 37 were SARS-CoV-2 specific was not confirmed. The detection of some responding clones in pre-infection memory suggests that pre-existing cross-reactive memory T cells joined the SARS-CoV-2 response.

Recombination linked TRBV7-9 to TRBJ2-2; TRBD1 lines up with 7 middle nucleotides. The source of this sequence is a man younger than 30 who had mild COVID-19 (a few samples of this study predate the infection). The sample titles of this study are shuffled in the database, so cell type and time point are left out; the donor was told from shared clones. Sequencing was carried out using PBMCs or a T cell subset sorted from them (not recorded which). The DNA sequence is as follows: TGTGCCAGCAGCTTGTTGCAGGGGGAGACCGGGGAGCTGTTTTTT. This translates into CASSLLQGETGELFF.